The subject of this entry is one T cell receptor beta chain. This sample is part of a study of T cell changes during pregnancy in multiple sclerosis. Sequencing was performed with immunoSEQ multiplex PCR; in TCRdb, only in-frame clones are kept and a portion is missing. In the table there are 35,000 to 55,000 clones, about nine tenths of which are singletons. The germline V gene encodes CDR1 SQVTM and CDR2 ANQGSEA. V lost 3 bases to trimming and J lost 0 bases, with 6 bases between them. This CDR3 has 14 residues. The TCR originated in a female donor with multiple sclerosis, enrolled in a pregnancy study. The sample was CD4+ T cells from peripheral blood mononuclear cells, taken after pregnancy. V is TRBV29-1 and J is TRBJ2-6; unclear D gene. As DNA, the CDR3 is TGCAGCGTTGATTCCCTCTCTGGGGCCAACGTCCTGACTTTC. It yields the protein CSVDSLSGANVLTF. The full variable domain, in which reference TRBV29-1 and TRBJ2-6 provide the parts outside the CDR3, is SAVISQKPSRDICQRGTSLTIQCQVDSQVTMMFWYRQQPGQSLTLIATANQGSEATYESGFVIDKFPISRPNLTFSTLTVSNMSPEDSSIYLCSVDSLSGANVLTFGAGSRLTVL.